These 30 T cell receptor beta chains originate from one sample sequenced in a study of CD8 T cells in Susac syndrome. The authors reverse transcribed roughly 0.5 to 1 ug RNA with random hexamers. TCRdb re-analysed the immunoSEQ multiplex PCR reads in MiXCR, keeping a single row per CDR3 protein. Here the sample spans under 200,000 distinct CDR3 sequences, 95% being singletons. The sequenced sample consisted of CD4+ T cells from PBMCs. These receptors came from a human donor in good health.

V is TRBV20-1 and J is TRBJ2-7; TRBD1 matches at 9 bases. There are 13 residues in the CDR3. Per germline, CDR1 DFQATT and CDR2 SNEGSKA (reference sequence). J gave up 4 bases and V 0 bases, and 1 base lay outside the gene matches. The DNA of the CDR3 is TGCAGTGCTAGAGACGGACAGGGGTACGAGCAGTACGTC. This gives the protein CSARDGQGYEQYV.

V gene TRBV5-4 combines with J gene TRBJ1-1; D gene unclear. The V end lost 2 bases, the J end lost 5 bases, and 13 bases lay between the germline ends. The CDR3 runs 14 residues. Germline V gene lookup returns CDR1 SGHNT and CDR2 YYREEE (reference sequence). The DNA for the CDR3 is TGTGCCAGCAGCTTAGACCCACGAGGGACTGAAGCTTTCTTT. This codes for CASSLDPRGTEAFF.

The rearrangement uses TRBV20-1 and TRBJ2-7; D is perhaps TRBD1 (6 bases). This CDR3 region has 14 residues. Germline CDR1 reads DFQATT; CDR2 reads SNEGSKA (reference sequence). Trimming removed 6 bases at V and 7 bases at J, with 22 bases between. This CDR3 reads CSARWGQGNYEQYF. The CDR3 DNA follows: TGCAGTGCACGCTGGGGGCAGGGCAACTATGAGCAGTACTTC.

V usage is TRBV14 and J usage is TRBJ1-1; D is undetermined. The germline V gene has CDR1 SGHDN and CDR2 FVKESK. This CDR3 spans 12 amino acids. Trimming removed 3 bases at V and 1 base at J, with 3 bases between. The CDR3 sequence is CASSHQNTEAFF. CDR3 in DNA: TGTGCCAGCAGCCACCAGAACACTGAAGCTTTCTTT.

The V and J genes are TRBV7-2 and TRBJ2-7, with a tentative D call TRBD2 (7 bases). V was pared by 8 bases and J by 2 bases, with 13 bases between. The germline V gene has CDR1 SGHTA and CDR2 FQGNSA. The CDR3 is made up of 13 amino acids. CDR3: CASGGGRAYEQYF. DNA for the CDR3: TGTGCCAGCGGCGGGGGCAGGGCCTACGAGCAGTACTTC. The entire variable domain, with the rest obtained from reference TRBV7-2 and TRBJ2-7, is as follows: GAGVSQSPSNKVTEKGKDVELRCDPISGHTALYWYRQSLGQGLEFLIYFQGNSAPDKSGLPSDRFSAERTGGSVSTLTIQRTQQEDSAVYLCASGGGRAYEQYFGPGTRLTVT.

The J gene is TRBJ2-7, the V gene TRBV30; possible D gene TRBD1, 6 bases. Germline CDR1 and CDR2: GTSNPN and SVGIG (reference sequence). V lost 3 bases and J 5 bases, leaving 17 bases between the germline ends. The CDR3 has 14 residues. The DNA of the CDR3 is TGTGCCTGGAGATCATCCAGGGGAATCCACGAGCAGTACGTC. Translation gives CAWRSSRGIHEQYV.

This chain uses TRBV6-1 with TRBJ1-4; D is unresolved. This CDR3 has 13 amino acids. Germline V lookup: CDR1 MNHNS, CDR2 SASEGT. Trimming shortened V by 6 bases and J by 4 bases, and 9 bases separated the two germline ends. CDR3 bases: TGTGCCAGCAGAGGGAGGGTTAATGAAAAACTGTTTTTT. Translating it yields CASRGRVNEKLFF.

This clonotype was observed a single time. The chain employs TRBV20-1 and TRBJ1-1; no firm D call. This CDR3 spans 13 amino acids. V lost 2 bases and J 11 bases, leaving 18 bases between the germline ends. CDR1 DFQATT and CDR2 SNEGSKA come from the germline V gene (reference sequence). CDR3 in DNA: TGCAGTGCTAGACCCCAACTAGACTTGATGGCTTTCTTT. Amino acids: CSARPQLDLMAFF.

This chain joins TRBV12-3 or TRBV12-4 and TRBJ2-1; the match to TRBD1 covers 7 bases. The CDR3 runs to 12 residues. The J segment lost 10 bases and the V segment lost 7 bases, leaving 7 bases of the junction unmatched. The CDR3 spells CASKGAGGEQFF. The CDR3, as DNA: TGTGCCAGCAAGGGCGCAGGGGGAGAGCAGTTCTTC.

The CDR3 protein is CATSEEDATDTQYF. The DNA of the CDR3 is TGTGCCACCAGTGAAGAGGATGCCACAGATACGCAGTATTTT. J is TRBJ2-3 and V is TRBV24-1, with D hard to call. The CDR3 contains 14 residues. V was pared by 4 bases and J by 2 bases, with 9 bases between. Germline CDR1 and CDR2: KGHDR and SFDVKD.

The rearrangement links TRBV6-5 to TRBJ1-6, with a tentative D call TRBD1 (6 bases). From germline, CDR1 is MNHEY and CDR2 SVGAGI. Deletions cut 4 bases from V and 5 bases from J, with 6 bases between. The CDR3 runs to 13 residues. The CDR3, as DNA: TGTGCCAGCAGTTGGGACAATAATTCACCCCTCCACTTT. As protein: CASSWDNNSPLHF.

This chain uses TRBV5-1 with TRBJ2-3; TRBD1 is a possible D gene (6 bases). Trimming removed 4 bases from V and 1 base from J, with 16 bases in between. Germline V gene lookup returns CDR1 SGHRS and CDR2 YFSETQ. This CDR3 comprises 16 residues. The CDR3 loop is CASSLGQPMGTDTQYF. DNA of the CDR3: TGCGCCAGCAGCCTCGGACAGCCCATGGGCACAGATACGCAGTATTTT.

The chain is built from TRBV24-1 and TRBJ2-3; no definite D call. This CDR3 has 12 residues. Trimming took off 3 bases at V and 3 bases at J, with 3 bases between the two ends. Germline CDR1 and CDR2: KGHDR and SFDVKD. CDR3 DNA sequence: TGTGCCACCAGTGATGAGACAGATACGCAGTATTTT. It translates to CATSDETDTQYF.

V and J are TRBV9 and TRBJ2-5; TRBD2 matches at 9 bases. Germline-derived CDR1 and CDR2 are SGDLS and YYNGEE. CDR3 size: 18 residues. The J segment lost 1 base and the V segment lost 0 bases, leaving 10 bases of the junction unmatched. The CDR3 reads CASSVATGTSYRQETQYF. The CDR3 region has the DNA TGTGCCAGCAGCGTAGCCACGGGGACTAGCTATCGCCAAGAGACCCAGTACTTC.

The chain has TRBV20-1 and TRBJ2-3; unclear D gene. The CDR3 is made up of 14 amino acids. Germline V lookup: CDR1 DFQATT, CDR2 SNEGSKA (reference sequence). V shed 3 bases and J shed 0 bases, with 10 bases lying between them. CDR3 protein: CSASVPLSTDTQYF. The CDR3 DNA reads as TGCAGTGCTAGCGTCCCCCTAAGCACAGATACGCAGTATTTT.

The rearrangement uses TRBV30 and TRBJ2-5; D gene unclear. V was pared by 5 bases and J by 5 bases, with 12 bases between. The V gene's germline CDR1 is GTSNPN and CDR2 SVGIG (reference sequence). The CDR3 is 12 amino acids. DNA for the CDR3: TGTGCCTGGGGGGTTAATCTGGAGACCCAGTACTTC. Translated, it gives CAWGVNLETQYF.

V and J are TRBV29-1 and TRBJ2-1; D may be TRBD2 (6 bases). The CDR3 runs 14 residues. The V gene's germline CDR1 is SQVTM and CDR2 ANQGSEA. V lost 2 bases to trimming and J lost 0 bases, with 8 bases between them. CDR3 in DNA: TGCAGCGTTGAAACTAGCCCCTCCTACAATGAGCAGTTCTTC. Protein: CSVETSPSYNEQFF.

This chain links TRBV29-1 with TRBJ2-3, with 12 bases that match TRBD2. This CDR3 contains 16 residues. Germline loops: CDR1 SQVTM, CDR2 ANQGSEA. J lost 8 bases, V lost 4 bases, and 13 bases had no gene match. CDR3: CSVVGRLAGVNGTQYF. The CDR3 region has the DNA TGCAGCGTTGTGGGACGACTAGCGGGAGTAAACGGTACGCAGTATTTT.

This clonotype appeared a single time. The chain links TRBV9 to TRBJ1-2; unclear D gene. V shed 0 bases and J shed 7 bases, with 7 bases lying between them. This CDR3 has 12 amino acids. CDR1 SGDLS and CDR2 YYNGEE come from the germline V gene. CDR3 sequence (DNA): TGTGCCAGCAGCGTAGCTCTATCTGGCTACACCTTC. The encoded protein is CASSVALSGYTF.

This sequence joins TRBV2 and TRBJ2-1, with 8 bases matching TRBD2. The ends lost 7 bases at V and 2 bases at J; junction bases unmatched: 1. CDR3 length: 13 residues. Germline CDR1 reads SNHLY; CDR2 reads FYNNEI. The CDR3, as DNA: TGTGCCAGCAATAGCGGGGCCTACAATGAGCAGTTCTTC. This gives the protein CASNSGAYNEQFF.

The chain has TRBV12-3 or TRBV12-4 and TRBJ2-5; D call uncertain. The V and J ends lost 6 bases and 5 bases respectively, with 10 bases between them. The CDR3 contains 12 residues. CDR3 protein: CASRISRETQYF. CDR3 in DNA: TGTGCCAGCAGGATCTCGCGGGAGACCCAGTACTTC.

This CDR3 is CASSPSDRLQETQYF. The CDR3 nucleotides are TGTGCCAGCAGCCCCTCGGACAGGCTTCAAGAGACCCAGTACTTC. The chain combines TRBV5-4 with TRBJ2-5; 7 positions match TRBD1. In germline, CDR1 is SGHNT, CDR2 YYREEE (reference sequence). The CDR3 runs to 15 residues. V was pared by 4 bases and J by 2 bases, with 8 bases of the junction left unmatched. Supplemented by reference TRBV5-4 and TRBJ2-5, the full variable domain reads ETGVTQSPTHLIKTRGQQVTLRCSSQSGHNTVSWYQQALGQGPQFIFQYYREEENGRGNFPPRFSGLQFPNYSSELNVNALELDDSALYLCASSPSDRLQETQYFGPGTRLLVL.

The chain combines TRBV27 with TRBJ1-2, with D possibly TRBD1 on 5 matching bases. The CDR3 runs to 13 residues. Trimming took off 2 bases at V and 3 bases at J, with 7 bases between the two ends. Germline-derived CDR1 and CDR2 are MNHEY and SMNVEV (reference sequence). The CDR3, as DNA: TGTGCCAGCAGTTTAAGAGGGGACTATGGCTACACCTTC. Its protein is CASSLRGDYGYTF.

Notes on this clonotype: Sequence at one end of the junction differs from germline and may be a read error. The CDR3 loop reads CASSYAGLQKTQYF. CDR3 in DNA: TGTGCCAGCAGTTACGCGGGTCTCCAAAAGACCCAGTACTTC. The V call is TRBV6-6, the J call TRBJ2-5, with D possibly matching TRBD2 (5 bases). This CDR3 region has 14 residues. Germline assignment: CDR1 MNHNY and CDR2 SVGAGI (reference sequence).

The V and J genes are TRBV7-2 and TRBJ2-7; no firm D call. The CDR3 consists of 13 residues. Germline V gene lookup returns CDR1 SGHTA and CDR2 FQGNSA. Trimming removed 1 base at V and 7 bases at J, with 11 bases between. The CDR3 DNA is TGTGCCAGCAGCTTAGAGGCGGCAAGAGAGCAGTACGTC. Translated, it gives CASSLEAAREQYV.

The genes are TRBV6-1 and TRBJ2-1; D is unclear. CDR1 is MNHNS, CDR2 SASEGT, per germline. This CDR3 comprises 16 residues. Deletions cut 5 bases from V and 4 bases from J, with 18 bases between. CDR3 bases: TGTGCCAGCAGTAGACATGGTCTTGACCTTTACAATGAGCAGTTCTTC. Translation: CASSRHGLDLYNEQFF.

This chain connects TRBV6-5 to TRBJ2-3; perhaps TRBD1 as D (5 bases). Per the germline V gene, CDR1 is MNHEY and CDR2 is SVGAGI. Trimming pared 6 bases from V and 2 bases from J, leaving 6 bases between. The CDR3 consists of 12 residues. The CDR3 loop is CASRDTTDTQYF. CDR3 nucleotide sequence: TGTGCCAGCAGGGACACCACAGATACGCAGTATTTT.

The chain recombines TRBV20-1 with TRBJ2-1; D is unresolved. V lost 6 bases and J lost 8, with 17 bases in between. This CDR3 contains 13 residues. CDR1 and CDR2 (germline): DFQATT, SNEGSKA (reference sequence). CDR3 nucleotide sequence: TGCAGTGCCCCACAAAGGCAGGTCTATGAGCAGTTCTTC. It is translated as CSAPQRQVYEQFF.

This clonotype was found once. The CDR3 protein is CASSGQATNTEAFF. CDR3 DNA sequence: TGTGCCAGCTCTGGACAGGCGACTAACACTGAAGCTTTCTTT. The V and J genes are TRBV18 and TRBJ1-1, with 7 bases matching TRBD1. With V trimmed by 6 bases and J by 2 bases, 6 bases remained unmatched. From germline, CDR1 is KGHSH and CDR2 LQKENI. The CDR3 is 14 residues long.

The chain joins TRBV2 to TRBJ2-1; possible D gene TRBD1, 5 bases. The CDR3 is 13 amino acids. Trimming took off 6 bases at V and 15 bases at J, with 21 bases between the two ends. Per germline, CDR1 SNHLY and CDR2 FYNNEI. CDR3 DNA sequence: TGTGCCAGCAGAGTAGGGGCGGTCTACCCAGCGTTCTTC. This translates into CASRVGAVYPAFF.